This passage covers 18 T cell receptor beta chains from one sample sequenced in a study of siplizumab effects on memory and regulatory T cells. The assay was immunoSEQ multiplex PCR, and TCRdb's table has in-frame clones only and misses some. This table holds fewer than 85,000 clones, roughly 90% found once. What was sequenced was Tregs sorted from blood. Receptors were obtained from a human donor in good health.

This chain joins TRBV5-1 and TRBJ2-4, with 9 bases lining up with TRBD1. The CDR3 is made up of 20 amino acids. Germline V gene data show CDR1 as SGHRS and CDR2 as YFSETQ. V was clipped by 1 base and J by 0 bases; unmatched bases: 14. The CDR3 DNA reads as TGCGCCAGCAGCTTGACTTGGACAGGGGCACCTGGGGCAGCCAAAAACATTCAGTACTTC. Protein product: CASSLTWTGAPGAAKNIQYF.

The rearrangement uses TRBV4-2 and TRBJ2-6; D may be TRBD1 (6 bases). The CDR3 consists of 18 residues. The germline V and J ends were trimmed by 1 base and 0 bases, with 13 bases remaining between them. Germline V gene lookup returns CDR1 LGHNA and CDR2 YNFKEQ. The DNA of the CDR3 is TGTGCCAGCAGCCAAGGACAGGAGTCCACCTCTGGGGCCAACGTCCTGACTTTC. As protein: CASSQGQESTSGANVLTF.

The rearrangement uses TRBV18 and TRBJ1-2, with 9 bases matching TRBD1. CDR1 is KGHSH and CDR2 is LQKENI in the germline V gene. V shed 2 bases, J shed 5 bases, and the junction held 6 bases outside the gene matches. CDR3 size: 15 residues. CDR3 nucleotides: TGTGCCAGCTCACCAATCCGGGACAGGGATTATGGCTACACCTTC. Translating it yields CASSPIRDRDYGYTF. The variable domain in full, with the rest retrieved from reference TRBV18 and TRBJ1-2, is NAGVMQNPRHLVRRRGQEARLRCSPMKGHSHVYWYRQLPEEGLKFMVYLQKENIIDESGMPKERFSAEFPKEGPSILRIQQVVRGDSAAYFCASSPIRDRDYGYTFGSGTRLTVV.

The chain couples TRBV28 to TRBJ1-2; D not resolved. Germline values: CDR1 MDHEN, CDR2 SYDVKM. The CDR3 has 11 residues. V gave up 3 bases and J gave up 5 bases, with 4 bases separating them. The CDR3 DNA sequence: TGTGCCAGCAGTTTTCGTTATGGCTACACCTTC. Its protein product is CASSFRYGYTF.

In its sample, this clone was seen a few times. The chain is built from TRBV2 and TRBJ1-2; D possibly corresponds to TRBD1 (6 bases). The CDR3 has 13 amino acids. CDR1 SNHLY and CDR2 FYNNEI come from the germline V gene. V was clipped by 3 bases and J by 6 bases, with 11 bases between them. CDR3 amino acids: CASSDYRVNGYTF. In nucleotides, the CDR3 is TGTGCCAGCAGTGATTACAGGGTGAATGGCTACACCTTC.

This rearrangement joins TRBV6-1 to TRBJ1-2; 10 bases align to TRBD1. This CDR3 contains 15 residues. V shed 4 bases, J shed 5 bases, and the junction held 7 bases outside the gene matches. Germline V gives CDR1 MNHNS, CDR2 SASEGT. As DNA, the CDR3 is TGTGCCAGCAGTGCGCCGACAGGGGGCGCGTATGGCTACACCTTC. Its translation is CASSAPTGGAYGYTF.

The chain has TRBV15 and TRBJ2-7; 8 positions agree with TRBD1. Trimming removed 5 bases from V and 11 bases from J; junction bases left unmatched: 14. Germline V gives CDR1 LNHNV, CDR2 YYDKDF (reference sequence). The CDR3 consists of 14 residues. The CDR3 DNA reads TGTGCCACCAGCTCTCCCGGACAGGGATCCTTTAAGTACTTC. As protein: CATSSPGQGSFKYF.

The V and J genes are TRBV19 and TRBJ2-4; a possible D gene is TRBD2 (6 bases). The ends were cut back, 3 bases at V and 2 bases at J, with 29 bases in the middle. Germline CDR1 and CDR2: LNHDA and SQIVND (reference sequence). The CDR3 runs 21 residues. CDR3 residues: CASSIPGLHLDGTETKNIQYF. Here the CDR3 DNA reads TGTGCCAGTAGTATCCCGGGACTCCATCTAGACGGGACGGAGACCAAAAACATTCAGTACTTC.

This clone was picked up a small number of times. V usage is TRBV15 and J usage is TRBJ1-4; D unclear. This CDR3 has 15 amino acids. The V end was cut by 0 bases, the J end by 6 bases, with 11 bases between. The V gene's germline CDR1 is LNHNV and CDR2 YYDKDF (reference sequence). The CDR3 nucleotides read TGTGCCACCAGCAGAGATTTAAGGGTGGATGAAAAACTGTTTTTT. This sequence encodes CATSRDLRVDEKLFF.

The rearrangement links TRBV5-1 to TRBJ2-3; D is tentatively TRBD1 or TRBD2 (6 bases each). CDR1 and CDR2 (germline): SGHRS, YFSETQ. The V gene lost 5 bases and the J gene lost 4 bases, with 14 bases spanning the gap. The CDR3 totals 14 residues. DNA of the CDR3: TGCGCCAGCAGGAGGGGGGCTTTTGCAGATACGCAGTATTTT. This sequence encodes CASRRGAFADTQYF. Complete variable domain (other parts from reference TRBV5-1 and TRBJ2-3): KAGVTQTPRYLIKTRGQQVTLSCSPISGHRSVSWYQQTPGQGLQFLFEYFSETQRNKGNFPGRFSGRQFSNSRSEMNVSTLELGDSALYLCASRRGAFADTQYFGPGTRLTVL.

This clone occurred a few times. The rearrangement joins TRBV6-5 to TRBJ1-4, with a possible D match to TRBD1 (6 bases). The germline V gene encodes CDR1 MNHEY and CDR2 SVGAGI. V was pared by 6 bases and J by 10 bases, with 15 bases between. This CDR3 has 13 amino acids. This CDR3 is CASRKGGTGKLFF. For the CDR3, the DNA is TGTGCCAGCAGGAAAGGGGGTACGGGAAAACTGTTTTTT.

DNA of the CDR3: TGTGCCACCAGCGGCGGGACCGTCGGGATCCAGCCCCAGCATTTT. Residues: CATSGGTVGIQPQHF. The V and J genes are TRBV15 and TRBJ1-5, with D possibly matching TRBD1 (5 bases). The germline V gene has CDR1 LNHNV and CDR2 YYDKDF (reference sequence). The CDR3 is 15 residues long. V gave up 5 bases and J gave up 7 bases, with 18 bases separating them. Filled out from reference TRBV15 and TRBJ1-5, the complete variable domain reads DAMVIQNPRYQVTQFGKPVTLSCSQTLNHNVMYWYQQKSSQAPKLLFHYYDKDFNNEADTPDNFQSRRPNTSFCFLDIRSPGLGDTAMYLCATSGGTVGIQPQHFGDGTRLSIL.

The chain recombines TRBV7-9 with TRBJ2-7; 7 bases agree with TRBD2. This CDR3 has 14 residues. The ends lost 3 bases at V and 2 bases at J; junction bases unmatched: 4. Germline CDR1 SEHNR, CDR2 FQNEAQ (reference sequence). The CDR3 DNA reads TGTGCCAGCAGCTTCGGCGCGGGGGCCTACGAGCAGTACTTC. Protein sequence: CASSFGAGAYEQYF.

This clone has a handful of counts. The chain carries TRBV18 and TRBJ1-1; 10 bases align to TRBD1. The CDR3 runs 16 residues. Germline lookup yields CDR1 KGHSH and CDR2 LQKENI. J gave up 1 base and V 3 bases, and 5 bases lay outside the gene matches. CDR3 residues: CASSPGQGKGNTEAFF. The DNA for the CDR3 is TGTGCCAGCTCACCGGGACAGGGGAAGGGGAACACTGAAGCTTTCTTT.

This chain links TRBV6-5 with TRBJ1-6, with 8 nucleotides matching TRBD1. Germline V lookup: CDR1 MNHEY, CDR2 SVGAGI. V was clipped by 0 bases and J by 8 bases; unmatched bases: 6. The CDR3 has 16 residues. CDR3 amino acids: CASSYSDQGAYSPLHF. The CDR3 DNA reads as TGTGCCAGCAGTTACTCGGATCAGGGGGCATATTCACCCCTCCACTTT.

The CDR3 loop is CASSVELGSTDTQYF. The CDR3 DNA follows: TGTGCCAGCAGCGTAGAACTAGGGAGCACAGATACGCAGTATTTT. The rearrangement uses TRBV9 and TRBJ2-3, with D possibly TRBD2 on 5 matching bases. Germline CDR1 is SGDLS and CDR2 is YYNGEE. The CDR3 runs to 15 residues. Trimming cost V 0 bases and J 0 bases, with 8 bases left between them.

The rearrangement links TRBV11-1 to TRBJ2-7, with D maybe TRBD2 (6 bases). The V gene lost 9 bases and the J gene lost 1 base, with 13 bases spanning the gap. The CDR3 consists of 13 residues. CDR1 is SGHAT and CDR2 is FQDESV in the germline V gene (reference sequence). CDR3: CARGGGNSYEQYF. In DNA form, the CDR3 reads TGTGCCAGGGGGGGTGGAAATTCCTACGAGCAGTACTTC.

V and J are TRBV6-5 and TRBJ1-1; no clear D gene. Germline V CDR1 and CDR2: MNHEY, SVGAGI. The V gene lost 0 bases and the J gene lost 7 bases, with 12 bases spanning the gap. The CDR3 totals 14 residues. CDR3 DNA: TGTGCCAGCAGTTACTCGTGGGATTTTAATGAAGCTTTCTTT. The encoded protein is CASSYSWDFNEAFF.